This T cell receptor (beta chain) was recorded in a study of cytomegalovirus exposure and HLA in healthy donors (dated by TCRdb to the late 2010s). For the wider study: An earlier analysis of approximately 600 of the donors reported 250 to 350 Gb of sequence data and 100 million to 140 million unique TCR beta sequences from 150 million to 200 million T cells. Using immunosequencing, the study profiled T cell repertoires from some 670 subjects and related those repertoires to cytomegalovirus serostatus. The number of typed donors differed by locus: roughly 629-630 for A, B, C, DRB1 and DQB1; 522 for DQA1; some 610 for DPA1; and some 430 for DPB1. All discovery cohort repertoires had been generated using a single sequencing platform. An early release covering just under 650 HLA-typed donors comprised approximately 300 gigabases of sequencing data and 65 million to 100 million unique TCR sequences. In an earlier analysis of roughly 600 of the donors, high-throughput TCR beta sequencing was used to judge whether each TCR beta V gene segment behaved as functional or pseudogenic. The study aimed to test whether cataloging public T cell receptors could reveal signatures of past pathogen exposure. HLA typing included class I and class II loci at four-digit resolution. Donor age, sex, ethnicity and CMV serostatus were compiled together with the repertoire data. The later analysis used no new phenotypic data to find candidate immune exposures, relying instead on TCR beta sequences and their occurrence across donors. A later analysis re-analyzed previously published TCR beta repertoires from about 730 donors and added high-resolution HLA genotyping to study TCR occurrence patterns. The genetic ancestry cluster associated with self-reported Caucasian donors included roughly four fifths of the 398 genotyped donors. A separate validation cohort of roughly 130 different subjects was used in addition to the roughly 620-subject first cohort. To predict cytomegalovirus infection status, the study brought together high-throughput TCR immunosequencing, statistical association of individual TCRs with disease status, and machine learning. On average, around 230,000 unique TCR beta nucleotide sequences were sequenced per donor among 300 to 500 genotyped donors of the cohort, with 15% to 20% of those sequences being non-productive. Because of strong linkage in the cohort, a few DR-DQ haplotypes were treated as single units for association and clustering. Genome-wide SNP genotypes for about 55% of the roughly 670 donors were used in a later genetic analysis, which treated that subset as a discovery cohort.

Points the paper makes about the study in general: Most CMV-associated TCR beta chains appeared to be HLA-restricted in a later analysis, and the HLA associations seemed to be driven largely by CMV exposure. The earlier analysis of approximately 590 of the donors excluded 15 to 20 rarely observed V segments, including chromosome 9 orphons, because counts were too low. For the cohort, immune exposure information was limited to CMV serostatus. The cohort was sequenced for TCR beta chains only, and without alpha or paired-chain data the features that could be detected were limited. Because HLA typing was unavailable for some donors at each locus, only the typed subset was used in association tests. Cytomegalovirus status was reported to be diagnosed by the classifier with high specificity and sensitivity in both the original and validation cohorts. In a later analysis, HLA-associated TCR beta chains were found to be more clonally expanded and to have lower generation probabilities than equally common non-associated chains. Sequencing depth was assumed to be roughly uniform across donors in the presence/absence analyses, though that assumption may not hold. A further reported finding was that TCR beta sequences accurately predicted the HLA-A and HLA-B alleles for most subjects in the first cohort. According to the authors, the approach could potentially be generalized to other disease states and immunological phenotypes. A few of the identified cytomegalovirus-associated TCR beta chains were confirmed in vitro to be specific for cytomegalovirus antigens. In a later analysis, 16,951 TCR beta sequences were associated with specific HLA alleles at a false discovery rate of 0.05. Linkage disequilibrium might explain the correlated functional status among segregating V segments, but an unknown experimental factor could not be ruled out. Most TCR sequences were observed very rarely across donors, whereas some public TCRs were present in many individuals. In a later analysis, the rate of TCR association differed among HLA loci, with DRB1 alleles having the most associated TCRs and HLA-C alleles having the fewest. An association between a missense DCLRE1C variant and V-gene and J-gene trimming of TCR beta chains was found in a later genetic analysis and replicated in an independent cohort. A cluster of highly shared sequence variants was judged likely to be a technical artifact of the sequencing pipeline. A later genetic analysis reported fewer N-insertions in productive TCRs among donors in an Asian-associated ancestry cluster than the roughly 720-donor mean. A total of around 150 TCR beta chains were listed by the study as associated with cytomegalovirus. According to a later analysis, parvovirus B19, influenza, CMV and Epstein-Barr virus appeared linked to several top co-occurrence clusters. In an earlier analysis of about 600 of the donors, most TCR beta V segments appeared in productive rearrangements about 87% or about 30% of the time, broadly matching IMGT annotations. Some IMGT-functional V segments, including TRBV6-2 and TRBV6-3, could not be told apart with the 87-base-pair reads, so those segments were excluded. When HLA alleles, especially DR and DQ, strongly co-occurred, TCR associations were difficult to assign to individual alleles.

In total, approximately 690 healthy bone marrow donors made up the cohort. All cohort members were sampled while nominally healthy, although unrecorded immune exposures were likely present. The donor was CMV seronegative and belonged to the group of more than 300 seronegative cohort members. A peripheral blood sample was provided by each donor, and peripheral blood mononuclear cells were used for TCR beta sequencing. The Qiagen DNeasy Blood Extraction Kit was used to extract genomic DNA from the blood cell samples. The library was generated by the immunoSEQ multiplex PCR assay. The multiplex PCR relied on a mix of 60 forward primers for TCR Vbeta segments and 13 reverse primers for TCR Jbeta segments. The CDR3 region of rearranged TCR beta genes was amplified from genomic DNA with a multiplex PCR assay. The Illumina HiSeq System was used to sequence the amplified TCR beta libraries as 87-base-pair reads. As for the authors' bioinformatics: In a later analysis, 70 million to 95 million unique TCR beta chains were counted across the 500 to 850 repertoires, and approximately 11 million of these chains were shared by at least two donors. A nearest-neighbor algorithm error-corrected the raw reads and collapsed the reads into unique sequences, merging closely related sequences to remove PCR and sequencing errors. To assign V, D and J gene segments, CDR3 sequences were aligned to IMGT reference sequences. For a sequence to be retained, a match of at least six nucleotides to both a V gene segment and a J gene segment was required. Rearrangements were called productive when the CDR3 lacked stop codons and stayed in frame with V and J; all others were non-productive. Following IMGT convention, CDR3 was defined as the stretch from the second conserved V-encoded cysteine up to the conserved J-encoded phenylalanine. Sequences without an unambiguous match to a single V gene segment were excluded from the earlier analysis of about 630 of the donors. In an earlier analysis of 587 of the donors, a V segment was called functional when productive rearrangements were above 56.7%, and segregating when the standard deviation between donors exceeded 5%. To diagnose cytomegalovirus status from the catalog of TCR beta chain sequences, a statistical classification framework was built. A later analysis assigned V and J genes by comparing TCR nucleotide sequences with IMGT/GENE-DB human TR gene sequences. Using the TCRdist pipeline, a later analysis assigned CDR3 sequences along with most-parsimonious VDJ recombination scenarios. A later analysis defined each TCR beta chain by its CDR3 amino acid sequence plus V-gene family, and excluded reads lacking a unique V-gene family. In a later analysis, 450 to 600 highly shared, low-generation-probability nucleotide sequences were removed to address suspected cross-contamination and a sequencing artifact. In a later analysis, a clonal expansion index for each public chain was calculated from normalized within-repertoire ranks of inferred template counts. In a later analysis, generation probabilities were computed using a VDJ recombination model fitted to out-of-frame rearrangements, and the results were checked against IGoR. A later analysis scored TCR-TCR, TCR-HLA and TCR-CMV co-occurrence with hypergeometric tests, applying a repertoire-size bias correction to TCR pairs. To estimate false discovery rates, a later analysis permuted the HLA or CMV assignments 20 times. A later analysis grouped co-occurring TCRs with DBSCAN, adding TCRdist sequence similarity when clustering within HLA-allele-positive subsets. Repertoires with fewer than 30,000 or more than 120,000 public chains, plus five repertoires with anomalous nucleotide sharing, were excluded from co-occurrence clustering. TCRdb mirrors the immuneACCESS table, restricted to in-frame sequences. Some clones are absent from its copies; in checked studies, under half trace to an unresolved V gene, and the reason for the others is unknown. V, J and clone size are taken as reported in that table, and D and trimming were inferred from the DNA itself. Present in this sample are under 250,000 clones, just over 75% of which were seen just once. About 2.1% of the sample rests with the top ten.

From V the trimming removes 5 bases and from J it removes 3 bases, while the gene matches leave 7 bases of the junction unaccounted for. CDR3 length: 16 amino acids, cysteine to phenylalanine. Of all the DNA, just the CDR3 is kept, 48 bases in frame from base 1. In the germline V gene (reference sequence), CDR1 corresponds to SEHNR and CDR2 to FQNEAQ. As regards this clone: What antigen it recognizes has not been identified. The record has no base qualities; no much larger clone is one base away.

The receptor was isolated from a young man in good health and CMV-seronegative. Sequenced material: PBMCs. The chain was built from TRBV7-9 and TRBJ1-2, with 12 junctional bases fitting TRBD1. This receptor carries the CDR3 CASSGGTGGRYYGYTF. The DNA is as follows: TGTGCCAGCAGCGGGGGGACAGGGGGCAGATACTATGGCTACACCTTC. Reference TRBV7-9 and TRBJ1-2 proteins supply the regions before and after the CDR3; the full variable domain is: DTGVSQNPRHKITKRGQNVTFRCDPISEHNRLYWYRQTLGQGPEFLTYFQNEAQLEKSRLLSDRFSAERPKGSFSTLEIQRTEQGDSAMYLCASSGGTGGRYYGYTFGSGTRLTVV.